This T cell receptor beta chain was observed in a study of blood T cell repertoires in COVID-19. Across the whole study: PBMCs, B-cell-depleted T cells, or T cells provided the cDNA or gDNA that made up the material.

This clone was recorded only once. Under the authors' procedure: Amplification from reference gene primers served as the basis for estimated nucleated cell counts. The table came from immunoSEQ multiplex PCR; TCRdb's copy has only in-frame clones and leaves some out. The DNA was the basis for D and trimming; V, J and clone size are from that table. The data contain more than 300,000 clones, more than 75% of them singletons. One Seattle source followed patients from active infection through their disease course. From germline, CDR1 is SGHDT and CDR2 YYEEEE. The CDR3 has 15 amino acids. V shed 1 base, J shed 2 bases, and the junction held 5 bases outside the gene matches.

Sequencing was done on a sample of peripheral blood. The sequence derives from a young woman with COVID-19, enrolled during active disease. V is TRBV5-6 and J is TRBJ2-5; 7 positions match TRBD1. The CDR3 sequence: CASSLTQGQQETQYF. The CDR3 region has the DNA TGTGCCAGCAGCTTGACCCAGGGACAGCAAGAGACCCAGTACTTC.